This T cell receptor beta chain emerged from a study of cytomegalovirus exposure and HLA in healthy donors. Whole-study results and caveats: Specificity of a few CMV-associated chains for CMV antigens was verified in vitro.

This clone appeared a single time. The antigen remains undetermined. PCR involved 60 Vbeta and 13 Jbeta primers. Clones were sequenced by immunoSEQ multiplex PCR, and TCRdb holds only the in-frame ones, with some missing. The table has 140,000 to 150,000 clones, 60% to 85% seen once. Germline values: CDR1 SGHVS, CDR2 FNYEAQ. The V segment lost 5 bases and the J segment 1 base; nucleotides outside the gene matches: 3. CDR3 length: 15 amino acids. The sample was PBMCs. The chain recombines TRBV7-6 with TRBJ1-1; 11 bases map to TRBD1. The origin of this receptor is a man aged 25-45 years in good health and CMV-seronegative. The CDR3: CASSQGQGANTEAFF. In DNA form, the CDR3 reads TGTGCCAGCAGCCAAGGACAGGGGGCGAACACTGAAGCTTTCTTT. Full variable domain (rest looked up from reference TRBV7-6 and TRBJ1-1): GAGVSQSPRYKVTKRGQDVALRCDPISGHVSLYWYRQALGQGPEFLTYFNYEAQQDKSGLPNDRFSAERPEGSISTLTIQRTEQRDSAMYRCASSQGQGANTEAFFGQGTRLTVV.